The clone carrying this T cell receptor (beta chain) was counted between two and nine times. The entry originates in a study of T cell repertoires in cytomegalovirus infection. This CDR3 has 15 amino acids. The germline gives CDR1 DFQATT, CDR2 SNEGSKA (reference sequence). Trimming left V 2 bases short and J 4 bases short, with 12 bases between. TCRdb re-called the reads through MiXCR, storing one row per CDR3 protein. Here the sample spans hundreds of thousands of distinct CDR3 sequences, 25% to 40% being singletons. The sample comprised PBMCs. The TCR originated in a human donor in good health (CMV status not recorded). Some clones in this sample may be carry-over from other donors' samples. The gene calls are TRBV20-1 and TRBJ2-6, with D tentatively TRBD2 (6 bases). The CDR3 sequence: CSARSRGTGANVLTF. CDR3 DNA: TGCAGTGCTAGATCCCGGGGGACCGGGGCCAACGTCCTGACTTTC.